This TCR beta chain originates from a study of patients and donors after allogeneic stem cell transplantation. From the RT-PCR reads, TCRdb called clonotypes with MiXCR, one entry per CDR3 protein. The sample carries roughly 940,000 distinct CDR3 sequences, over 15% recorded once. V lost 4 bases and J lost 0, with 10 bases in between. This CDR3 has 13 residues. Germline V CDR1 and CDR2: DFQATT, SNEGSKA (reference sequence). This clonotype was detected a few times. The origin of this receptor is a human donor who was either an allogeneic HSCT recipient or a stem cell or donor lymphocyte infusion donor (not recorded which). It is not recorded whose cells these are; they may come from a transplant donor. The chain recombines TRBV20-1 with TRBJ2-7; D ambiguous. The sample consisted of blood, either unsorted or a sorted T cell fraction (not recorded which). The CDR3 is CSAKSESSYEQYF. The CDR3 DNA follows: TGCAGTGCTAAGTCCGAGAGCTCCTACGAGCAGTACTTC.